This is a list of T cell receptor beta chains from one sample in a study of cytomegalovirus exposure and HLA in healthy donors. Only in-frame clones appear in the TCRdb table, and some are missing; sequencing was by immunoSEQ multiplex PCR. Of some 150,000 clones detected, roughly 79% appear once; the ten largest clones hold approximately 13%. Source material: PBMCs. The source of these receptors is a woman aged 45 to 65 in good health and CMV-seronegative. CDR3s include the opening cysteine and the closing phenylalanine or tryptophan. The order of the fields is V gene, J gene, D gene, CDR3 protein. A D gene is named only where the DNA matches it firmly.

V: TRBV7-8; J: TRBJ1-2; D: .; CDR3: CASTQGRGNYGYTF
V: TRBV4-3; J: TRBJ1-1; D: .; CDR3: CASSLSPPGTEAFF
V: TRBV14; J: TRBJ2-2; D: TRBD2; CDR3: CASSPRLATGELFF
V: TRBV19; J: TRBJ1-1; D: .; CDR3: CASSIRGNTEAFF
V: TRBV11-2; J: TRBJ2-2; D: TRBD1; CDR3: CASSLSGYRGATGELFF
V: TRBV6-6; J: TRBJ1-1; D: TRBD1; CDR3: CASSYTTGATEAFF
V: TRBV2; J: TRBJ1-5; D: .; CDR3: CASSGGGRNQPQHF
V: TRBV4-2; J: TRBJ2-7; D: TRBD2; CDR3: CASSQSSGGAGEQYF
V: TRBV4-3; J: TRBJ2-5; D: TRBD1; CDR3: CASSTGGWGETQYF
V: TRBV27; J: TRBJ2-7; D: TRBD1; CDR3: CASRYRSGTGGHEQYF
V: TRBV4-1; J: TRBJ1-5; D: .; CDR3: CASSQDYRVEQPQHF
V: TRBV5-1; J: TRBJ2-3; D: .; CDR3: CASSGGGSSDTQYF
V: TRBV4-3; J: TRBJ1-2; D: .; CDR3: CASSPQVGNYGYTF
V: TRBV19; J: TRBJ2-7; D: .; CDR3: CASSVNRDYEQYF
V: TRBV27; J: TRBJ2-2; D: .; CDR3: CASTTQGGWGTGELFF
V: TRBV9; J: TRBJ1-2; D: TRBD1; CDR3: CASSVGTGYYGYTF
V: TRBV2; J: .; D: .; CDR3: CASSGRLNGLIYEQYF
V: TRBV19; J: TRBJ1-2; D: .; CDR3: CATTGRNSGYTF